Within the sample, the clone carrying this T cell receptor (beta chain) is medium-sized (0.01 to 0.1%). What it binds is not known. The CDR3 sequence is 16 residues long. Looked up from germline, CDR1 is SGDLS and CDR2 is YYNGEE. V shed 0 bases and J 2 bases; nucleotides not matched to a gene: 3. These data are taken from a study of T cells in localized non-small cell lung cancer. Whole-study results and caveats: Because only a single region of the tumor was sequenced, heterogeneity remains possible. Greater blood T cell density accompanied longer overall survival.

Assay: immunoSEQ multiplex PCR; the TCRdb copy retains only in-frame clones and omits some. The table lists around 5,000 clones, under 30% of them singletons. This sequence originates from a man between 40 and 70 years old with stage II lung adenocarcinoma. The rearrangement uses TRBV9 and TRBJ2-1, with TRBD2 identical over 9 bases. Here the sequenced sample was lung tumor tissue, taken before any cancer treatment. CDR3: CASSVDAGGAYNEQFF. The CDR3 DNA is TGTGCCAGCAGCGTAGACGCGGGAGGGGCCTACAATGAGCAGTTCTTC.